This T cell receptor (beta chain) comes out of a study of blood T cells in healthy people across ages. Study overall: About one barcoded beta molecule per two T cells was the capture yield of template switching.

General study results and limits: Observed TCR beta diversity showed a strong correlation with the percentage of naive T cells as measured by flow cytometry.

The use of a sample-barcoded 5' primer and a J-beta primer mix characterized a second PCR of about 6 to 12 cycles. TCRdb re-analysed the 5' RACE reads in MiXCR, keeping a single row per CDR3 protein. The repertoire consists of roughly 1.4 million distinct CDR3 sequences, with approximately 59% occurring once and the leading ten covering 6.7%. Drawing of peripheral blood yielded 7.5 to 10 milliliters from each donor. Total RNA was extracted at no less than 6 micrograms per sample. The sample holds many counts of this clonotype. Its specificity is not known. The J segment lost 7 bases and the V segment lost 2 bases, leaving 5 bases of the junction unmatched. Germline V gene sequence: CDR1 SGHRS, CDR2 YFSETQ. This CDR3 contains 15 residues.

V and J are TRBV5-1 and TRBJ2-1; 11 bases match TRBD2. Sequencing was performed on blood. The sequence was collected from a man between 18 and 35 years old in good health. CDR3 loop: CASSFTSGSDNEQFF. The DNA for the CDR3 is TGCGCCAGCAGCTTCACTAGCGGGAGCGATAATGAGCAGTTCTTC.